This section outlines one TCR beta chain sequence together with its context. This clonotype was observed a few times. Its antigen has not been determined. Qualities for individual bases were not recorded, and no much larger clone is one base off. The sequencing machine was an Illumina NovaSeq 6000. TCRalpha and TCRbeta cDNA libraries were constructed by 5'RACE with constant-segment primers, with sample barcodes and unique molecular identifiers being introduced. RNA was extracted from every sample with Trizol reagent. Amplification of the libraries took two PCR steps, and the second step added a second sample barcode plus Illumina TruSeq adapters. Sequencing of libraries was performed on an Illumina NovaSeq with 2 x 150 bp paired-end reads. The paper's data handling went like this. Demultiplexing of reads and collapsing into UMI-guided consensus sequences were performed with migec v1.2.7. Using mixcr v2.1.11, UMI consensuses were aligned to TRA and TRB V and J templates and then assembled into clonotypes. A clonotype was counted as expanded or contracted only when both edgeR and NoisET called the clonotype significant, with the noise models trained on biological replicates. For edgeR calls, the thresholds were a false discovery rate-adjusted p below 0.01 and a log2 fold-change of 1. As an exploratory analysis of dynamics, PCA with hierarchical clustering was applied to max-normalized trajectories of the 1000 most abundant clonotypes. Separately sequenced CD4+ and CD8+ repertoires were used to assign the CD4 or CD8 phenotype of responding clones. TCRdb's own reprocessing of the public reads used fastp at Q25 and MiXCR and kept productive beta chains. Rows with a matching CDR3 protein are joined into one entry that keeps the most common DNA and genes. TCRdb, rather than the study authors, made the V and J calls. Counted in this sample were under 300,000 distinct CDR3 sequences; around 17% of them appeared once. Together, the top ten hold around 3.8% of the sample.

This entry comes from a study of T-cell memory formation after mild COVID-19 (dated by TCRdb to the early 2020s). General notes on the study: TCR sequence clusters from the two donors were largely donor specific. The cohort was made up of two young adult volunteers, one female and one male, who were previously healthy. Longitudinal TCRalpha and TCRbeta repertoire sequencing tracked T-cell clones expanding and contracting after mild COVID-19 in a couple of donors. General findings and caveats noted by the study authors: Whether the second-wave clones peaking on day 37 were SARS-CoV-2 specific was not confirmed. Contracting CD4+ clones appeared mostly in the CM and EM memory subsets, whereas CD8+ clones were enriched in EMRA. Balanced CD4/CD8 phenotypes were observed for clones contracting from day 15 to 85, whereas a bias towards CD4+ was observed for a second wave of clones expanding from day 15 to 37. The detection of some responding clones in pre-infection memory suggests that pre-existing cross-reactive memory T cells joined the SARS-CoV-2 response. The study covered only two mild cases, and larger cohorts including severe cases with pre-infection samples were considered necessary.

PBMCs were isolated by Ficoll-Paque density gradient centrifugation. From its cysteine to its phenylalanine, the CDR3 spans 13 amino acids. Here the CDR3 DNA is all that survives: 39 bases in frame from base 1. CDR1 KGHDR and CDR2 SFDVKD were looked up in the germline V gene. V was cut back by 4 bases and J by 4 bases, leaving a gap of 7 bases between them. This TCR came from a man aged 18 to 30 who had mild COVID-19 (a few samples of this study predate the infection). The sample titles of this study are shuffled in the database, so cell type and time point are left out; the donor was told from shared clones. The rearranged segments are TRBV24-1 and TRBJ2-1, with no reliable assignment of the D segment. The sequenced sample consisted of PBMCs or a T cell subset sorted from them (not recorded which). The CDR3 region reads CATSDPGYNEQFF. The nucleotide sequence reads as follows: TGTGCCACCAGTGACCCGGGTTACAATGAGCAGTTCTTC.